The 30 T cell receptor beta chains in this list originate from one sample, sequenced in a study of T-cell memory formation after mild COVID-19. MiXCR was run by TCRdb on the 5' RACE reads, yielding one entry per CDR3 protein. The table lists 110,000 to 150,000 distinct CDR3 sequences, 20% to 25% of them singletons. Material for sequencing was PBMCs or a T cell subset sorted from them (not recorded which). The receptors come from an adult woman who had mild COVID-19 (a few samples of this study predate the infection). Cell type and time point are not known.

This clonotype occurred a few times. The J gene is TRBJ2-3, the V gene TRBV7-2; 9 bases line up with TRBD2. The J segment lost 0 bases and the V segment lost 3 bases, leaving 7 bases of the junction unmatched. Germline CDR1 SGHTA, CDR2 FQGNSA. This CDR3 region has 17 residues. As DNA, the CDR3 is TGTGCCAGCAGCTTTCCACAGGGACTAGCTAGCACAGATACGCAGTATTTT. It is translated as CASSFPQGLASTDTQYF.

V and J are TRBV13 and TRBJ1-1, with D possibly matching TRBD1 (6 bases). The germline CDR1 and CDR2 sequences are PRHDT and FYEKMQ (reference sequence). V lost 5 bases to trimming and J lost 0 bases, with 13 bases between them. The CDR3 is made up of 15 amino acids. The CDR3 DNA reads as TGTGCCAGCAGCCTCAACAGGGCTGTGAACACTGAAGCTTTCTTT. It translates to CASSLNRAVNTEAFF.

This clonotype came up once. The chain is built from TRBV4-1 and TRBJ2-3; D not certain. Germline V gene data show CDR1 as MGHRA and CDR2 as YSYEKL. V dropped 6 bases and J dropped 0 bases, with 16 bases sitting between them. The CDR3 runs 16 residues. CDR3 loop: CASRKLSGTSTDTQYF. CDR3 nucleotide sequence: TGCGCCAGCAGGAAGCTTTCCGGTACTAGCACAGATACGCAGTATTTT.

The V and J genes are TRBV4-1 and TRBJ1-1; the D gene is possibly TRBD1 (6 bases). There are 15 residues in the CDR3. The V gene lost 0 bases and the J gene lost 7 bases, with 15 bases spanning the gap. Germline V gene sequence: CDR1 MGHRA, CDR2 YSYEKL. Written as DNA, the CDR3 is TGCGCCAGCAGCCAAGATTTACAGGGAGGGAATGAAGCTTTCTTT. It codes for CASSQDLQGGNEAFF.

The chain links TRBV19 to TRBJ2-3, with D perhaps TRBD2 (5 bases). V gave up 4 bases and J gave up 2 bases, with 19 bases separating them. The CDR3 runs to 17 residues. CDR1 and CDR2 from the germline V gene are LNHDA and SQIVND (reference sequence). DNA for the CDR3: TGTGCCAGTAGTACCACCGGGATGAGCCCTTCCACAGATACGCAGTATTTT. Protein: CASSTTGMSPSTDTQYF.

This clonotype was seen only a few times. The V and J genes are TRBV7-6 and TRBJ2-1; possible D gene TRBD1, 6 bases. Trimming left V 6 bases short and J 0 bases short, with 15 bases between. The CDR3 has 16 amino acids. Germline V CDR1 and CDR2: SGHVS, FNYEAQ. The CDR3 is CASSQTTDSSYNEQFF. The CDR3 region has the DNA TGTGCCAGCAGTCAAACGACGGACAGCTCCTACAATGAGCAGTTCTTC.

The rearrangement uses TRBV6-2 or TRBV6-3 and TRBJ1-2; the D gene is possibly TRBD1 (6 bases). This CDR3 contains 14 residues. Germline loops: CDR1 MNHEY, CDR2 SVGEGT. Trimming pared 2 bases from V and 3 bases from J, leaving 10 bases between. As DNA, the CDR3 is TGTGCCAGCAGTTACCCAGGGGTGGACTATGGCTACACCTTC. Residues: CASSYPGVDYGYTF.

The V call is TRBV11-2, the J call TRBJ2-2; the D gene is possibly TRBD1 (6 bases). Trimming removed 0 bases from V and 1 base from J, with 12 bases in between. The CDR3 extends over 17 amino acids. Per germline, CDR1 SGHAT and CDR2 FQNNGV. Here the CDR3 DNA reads TGTGCCAGCAGCTTAGACGTGTGGGGGCTGAACACCGGGGAGCTGTTTTTT. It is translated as CASSLDVWGLNTGELFF.

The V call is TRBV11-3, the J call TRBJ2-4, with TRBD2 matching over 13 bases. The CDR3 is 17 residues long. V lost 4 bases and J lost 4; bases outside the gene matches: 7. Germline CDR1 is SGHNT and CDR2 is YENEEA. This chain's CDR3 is CASSSRGTSGIKNIQYF. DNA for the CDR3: TGTGCCAGCAGCTCGAGGGGGACTAGCGGGATAAAAAACATTCAGTACTTC.

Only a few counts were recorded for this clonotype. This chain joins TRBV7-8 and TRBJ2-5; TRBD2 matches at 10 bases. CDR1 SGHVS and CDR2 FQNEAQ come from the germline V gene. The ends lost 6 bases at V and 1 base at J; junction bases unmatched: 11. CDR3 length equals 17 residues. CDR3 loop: CASRPSPSGGFQETQYF. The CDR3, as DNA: TGTGCCAGCAGACCATCCCCTAGCGGGGGTTTCCAAGAGACCCAGTACTTC.

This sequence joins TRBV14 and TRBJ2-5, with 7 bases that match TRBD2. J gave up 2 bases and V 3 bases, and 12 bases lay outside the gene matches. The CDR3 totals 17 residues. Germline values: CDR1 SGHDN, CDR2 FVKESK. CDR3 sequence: CASSHESNSGPQETQYF. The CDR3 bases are TGTGCCAGCAGCCATGAGTCGAATAGCGGGCCTCAAGAGACCCAGTACTTC.

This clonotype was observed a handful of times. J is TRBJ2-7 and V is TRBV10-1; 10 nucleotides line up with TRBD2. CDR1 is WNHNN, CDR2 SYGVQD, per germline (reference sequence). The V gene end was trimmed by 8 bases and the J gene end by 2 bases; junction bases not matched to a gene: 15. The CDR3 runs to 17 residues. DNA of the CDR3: TGCGCCAGCCTCGCCGAGCTAGCGGGAGAAAGACCCTACGAGCAGTACTTC. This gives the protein CASLAELAGERPYEQYF.

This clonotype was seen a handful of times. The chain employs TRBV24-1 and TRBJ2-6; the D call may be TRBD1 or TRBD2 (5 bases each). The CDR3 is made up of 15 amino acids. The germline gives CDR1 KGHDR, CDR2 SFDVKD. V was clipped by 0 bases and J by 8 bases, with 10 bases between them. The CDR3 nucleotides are TGTGCCACCAGTGATTTGCAAGAGGGGACCAACGTCCTGACTTTC. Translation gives CATSDLQEGTNVLTF.

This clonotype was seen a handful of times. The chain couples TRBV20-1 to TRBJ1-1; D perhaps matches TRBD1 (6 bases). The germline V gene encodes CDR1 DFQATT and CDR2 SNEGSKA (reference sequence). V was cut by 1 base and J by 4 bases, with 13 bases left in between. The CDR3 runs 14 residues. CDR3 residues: CSARGYRVSTEAFF. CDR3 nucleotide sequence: TGCAGTGCTAGAGGGTACAGGGTTAGCACTGAAGCTTTCTTT.

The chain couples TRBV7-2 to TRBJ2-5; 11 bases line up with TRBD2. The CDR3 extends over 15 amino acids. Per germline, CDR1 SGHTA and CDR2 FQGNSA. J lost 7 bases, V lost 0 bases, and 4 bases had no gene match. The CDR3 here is CASSLALAGEGTQYF. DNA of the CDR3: TGTGCCAGCAGCTTAGCACTAGCGGGGGAGGGGACCCAGTACTTC.

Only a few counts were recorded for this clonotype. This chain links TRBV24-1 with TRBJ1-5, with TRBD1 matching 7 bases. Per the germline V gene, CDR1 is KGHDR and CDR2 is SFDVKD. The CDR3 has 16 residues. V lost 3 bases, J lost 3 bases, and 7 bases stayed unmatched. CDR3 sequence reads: CATSDTRDSFNQPQHF. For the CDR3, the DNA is TGTGCCACCAGTGATACCCGGGACAGTTTCAATCAGCCCCAGCATTTT.

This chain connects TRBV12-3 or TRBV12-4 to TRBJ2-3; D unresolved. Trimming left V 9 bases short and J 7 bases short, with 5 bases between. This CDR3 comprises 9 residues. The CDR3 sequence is CASGNTQYF. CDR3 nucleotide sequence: TGTGCCAGTGGAAATACGCAGTATTTT.

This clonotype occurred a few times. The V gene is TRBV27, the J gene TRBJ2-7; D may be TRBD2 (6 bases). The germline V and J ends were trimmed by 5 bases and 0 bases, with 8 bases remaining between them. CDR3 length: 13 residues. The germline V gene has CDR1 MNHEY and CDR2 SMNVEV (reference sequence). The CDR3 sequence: CASSGTYSYEQYF. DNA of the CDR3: TGTGCCAGCAGTGGGACTTACTCCTACGAGCAGTACTTC.

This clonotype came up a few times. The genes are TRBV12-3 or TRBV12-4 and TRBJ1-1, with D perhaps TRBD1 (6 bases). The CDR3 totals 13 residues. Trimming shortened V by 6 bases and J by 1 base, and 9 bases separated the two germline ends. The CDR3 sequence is CASRWTANTEAFF. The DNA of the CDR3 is TGTGCCAGCAGGTGGACAGCGAACACTGAAGCTTTCTTT.

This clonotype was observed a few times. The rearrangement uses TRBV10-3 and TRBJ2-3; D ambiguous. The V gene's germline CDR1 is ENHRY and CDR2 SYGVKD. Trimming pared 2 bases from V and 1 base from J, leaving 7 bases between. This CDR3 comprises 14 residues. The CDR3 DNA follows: TGTGCCATCAGTGAGCCCCCCGGCACAGATACGCAGTATTTT. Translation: CAISEPPGTDTQYF.

CDR3 residues: CASSVEGLNTEAFF. The CDR3 region has the DNA TGTGCCAGCAGCGTCGAAGGCCTGAACACTGAAGCTTTCTTT. The chain uses TRBV9 and TRBJ1-1, with D unclear. Trimming cost V 2 bases and J 0 bases, with 8 bases left between them. From germline, CDR1 is SGDLS and CDR2 YYNGEE. The CDR3 spans 14 residues.

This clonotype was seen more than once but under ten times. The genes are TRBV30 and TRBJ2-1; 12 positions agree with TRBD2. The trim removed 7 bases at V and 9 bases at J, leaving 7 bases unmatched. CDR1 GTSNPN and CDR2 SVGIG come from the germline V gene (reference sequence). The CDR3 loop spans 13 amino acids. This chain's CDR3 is CAYDGLAGTEQFF. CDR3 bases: TGTGCCTACGACGGACTAGCGGGAACTGAGCAGTTCTTC.

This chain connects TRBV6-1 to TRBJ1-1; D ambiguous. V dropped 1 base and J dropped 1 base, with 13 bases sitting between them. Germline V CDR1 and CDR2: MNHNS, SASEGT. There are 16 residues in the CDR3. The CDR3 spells CASSEGRWQENTEAFF. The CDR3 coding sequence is TGTGCCAGCAGTGAAGGGAGGTGGCAAGAGAACACTGAAGCTTTCTTT.

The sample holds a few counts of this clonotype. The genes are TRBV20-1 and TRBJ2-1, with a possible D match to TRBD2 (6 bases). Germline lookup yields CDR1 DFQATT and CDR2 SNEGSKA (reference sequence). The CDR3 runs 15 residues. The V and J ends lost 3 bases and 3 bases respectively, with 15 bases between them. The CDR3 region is CSASHRDSIYNEQFF. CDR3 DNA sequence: TGCAGTGCTAGCCACCGGGACTCGATCTACAATGAGCAGTTCTTC.

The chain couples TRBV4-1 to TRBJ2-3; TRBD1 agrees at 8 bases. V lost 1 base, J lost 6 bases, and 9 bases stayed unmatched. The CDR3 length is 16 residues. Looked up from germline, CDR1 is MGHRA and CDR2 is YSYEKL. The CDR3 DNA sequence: TGCGCCAGCAGCCAAGTGAGGACAGGGTCTGGCGATACGCAGTATTTT. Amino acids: CASSQVRTGSGDTQYF.

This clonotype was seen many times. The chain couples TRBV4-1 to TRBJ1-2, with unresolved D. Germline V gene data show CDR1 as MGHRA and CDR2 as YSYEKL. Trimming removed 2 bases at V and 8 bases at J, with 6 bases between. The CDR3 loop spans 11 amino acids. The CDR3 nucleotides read TGCGCCAGCAGCCAATTGGGCGGCTACACCTTC. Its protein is CASSQLGGYTF.

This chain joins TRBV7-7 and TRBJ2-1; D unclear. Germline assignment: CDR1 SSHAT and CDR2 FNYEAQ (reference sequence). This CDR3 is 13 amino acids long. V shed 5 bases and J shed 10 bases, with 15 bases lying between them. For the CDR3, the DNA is TGTGCCAGCAGCCGTGGCCCCGTGACGGAGCAGTTCTTC. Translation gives CASSRGPVTEQFF.

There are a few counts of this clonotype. CDR3 nucleotides: TGTGCCTGGAGCCGAAGCCGGGCCTCGGAAGCTTTCTTT. Residues: CAWSRSRASEAFF. V gene TRBV30 combines with J gene TRBJ1-1; D uncertain. Germline CDR1 reads GTSNPN; CDR2 reads SVGIG (reference sequence). V was pared by 3 bases and J by 8 bases, with 16 bases between. This CDR3 is 13 amino acids long.

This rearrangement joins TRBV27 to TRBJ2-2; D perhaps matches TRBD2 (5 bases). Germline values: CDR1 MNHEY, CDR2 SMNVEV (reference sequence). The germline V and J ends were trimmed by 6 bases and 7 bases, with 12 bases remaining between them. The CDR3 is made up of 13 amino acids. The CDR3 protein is CASSRSAGGELFF. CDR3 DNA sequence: TGTGCCAGCAGCCGATCCGCGGGCGGGGAGCTGTTTTTT.

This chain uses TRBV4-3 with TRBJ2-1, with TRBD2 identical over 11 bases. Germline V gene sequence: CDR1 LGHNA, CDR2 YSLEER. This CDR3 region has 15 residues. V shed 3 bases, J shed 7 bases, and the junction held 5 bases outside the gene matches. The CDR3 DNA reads TGCGCCAGCAGCCATGGACTAGCGGGCACTAATGAGCAGTTCTTC. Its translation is CASSHGLAGTNEQFF.